This T cell receptor (beta chain) is drawn from a study of T cells after yellow fever vaccination. Study observations and caveats: Reappearance after the booster was observed for most primary-vaccination clones (roughly 95% CD4, approximately 90% CD8).

In this sample, this clonotype turned up many times. Its specificity is not known. There are 14 residues in the CDR3. Germline V lookup: CDR1 SGHRS, CDR2 YFSETQ. Trimming removed 4 bases from V and 5 bases from J, with 16 bases in between. Conversion of TCR transcripts into cDNA relied on 5'RACE template switching, which added a universal primer site and UMIs. TCRdb re-called the 5' RACE reads through MiXCR, storing one row per CDR3 protein. The repertoire holds fewer than 400,000 distinct CDR3 sequences, more than 5.5% seen once, with about 15% in the top ten. This sequence joins TRBV5-1 and TRBJ2-7; D is tentatively TRBD1 or TRBD2 (5 bases each). The sample in question was PBMCs, obtained 5 days after the yellow fever booster vaccination. This receptor was taken from a young man who received the YFV17D yellow fever vaccine. CDR3 sequence: CASSIVPGANEQYF. The CDR3 DNA is TGCGCCAGCAGCATCGTTCCCGGGGCGAACGAGCAGTACTTC.